The 17 T cell receptor beta chains in this list originate from one sample, sequenced in a study of shared clonotypes between healthy human individuals. Produced via immunoSEQ multiplex PCR; TCRdb's table is partial and in-frame only. The sample includes a few million clones, roughly 92% seen only once; the top ten take around 0.14%. Sequencing was carried out using naive CD4+ T cells sorted from blood. Subset described: CD45RA+ positively selected. Receptor source: a young man in good health.

This clone was observed once. The J gene is TRBJ2-5, the V gene TRBV6-1; D is uncertain. Between the trimmed V and J ends, which lost 0 bases and 3 bases, there was a span of 11 bases. The germline V gene encodes CDR1 MNHNS and CDR2 SASEGT. The length of the CDR3 is 15 residues. The CDR3 here is CASSEAKPGKETQYF. The CDR3 DNA reads as TGTGCCAGCAGTGAAGCCAAGCCAGGCAAAGAGACCCAGTACTTC.

V usage is TRBV2 and J usage is TRBJ2-5; 9 nucleotides match TRBD1. The germline V gene has CDR1 SNHLY and CDR2 FYNNEI. The ends lost 3 bases at V and 2 bases at J; junction bases unmatched: 7. The CDR3 covers 16 residues. The CDR3 nucleotides are TGTGCCAGCAGTGATGTGGGCGGACAGGGGCAAGAGACCCAGTACTTC. Translated: CASSDVGGQGQETQYF.

V is TRBV19 and J is TRBJ2-2; 7 bases are shared with TRBD2. This CDR3 is built from 15 residues. Germline loops: CDR1 LNHDA, CDR2 SQIVND (reference sequence). Trimming cost V 7 bases and J 3 bases; bases outside gene matches: 8. As DNA, the CDR3 is TGTGCCAGTACGCGCGGGGGTGGTTACACCGGGGAGCTGTTTTTT. It encodes CASTRGGGYTGELFF.

A single count supports this clone. This chain uses TRBV25-1 with TRBJ1-3; 8 nucleotides align to TRBD1. Germline V gives CDR1 MGHDK, CDR2 SYGVNS. The junction had 4 bases not matched to a gene; V was cut back by 5 bases and J by 4 bases. This CDR3 region has 14 residues. CDR3 sequence reads: CASSRTGSGNTIYF. The CDR3 DNA reads TGTGCCAGCAGTAGGACAGGGTCCGGAAACACCATATATTTT.

The chain is built from TRBV2 and TRBJ2-5; tentative D call: TRBD1 (6 bases). V lost 11 bases to trimming and J lost 5 bases, with 18 bases between them. Germline-derived CDR1 and CDR2 are SNHLY and FYNNEI. CDR3 length: 13 residues. Here the CDR3 DNA reads TGTGCCGGCGGATTTTTTAGGGGGGAGACCCAGTACTTC. Amino acids: CAGGFFRGETQYF.

The chain employs TRBV18 and TRBJ1-6, with unresolved D. Trimming took off 4 bases at V and 0 bases at J, with 13 bases between the two ends. Germline V CDR1 and CDR2: KGHSH, LQKENI. The CDR3 runs 17 residues. Written as DNA, the CDR3 is TGTGCCAGCTCACTCTCACAGTACCTCTCCTATAATTCACCCCTCCACTTT. Its protein is CASSLSQYLSYNSPLHF.

The CDR3 bases are TGTGCCAGCAGTGCGGAACAGGGAGATCAGCCCCAGCATTTT. Translation: CASSAEQGDQPQHF. V and J are TRBV2 and TRBJ1-5; possibly TRBD1 for D (6 bases). Germline lookup yields CDR1 SNHLY and CDR2 FYNNEI. Trimming pared 4 bases from V and 5 bases from J, leaving 12 bases between. The CDR3 spans 14 residues.

This chain uses TRBV4-1 with TRBJ1-4, with no clear D. V was trimmed by 0 bases and J by 8 bases, leaving 16 bases between them. The CDR3 has 16 amino acids. Germline CDR1 reads MGHRA; CDR2 reads YSYEKL. The CDR3 loop is CASSQEGKGIGEKLFF. The CDR3 coding sequence is TGCGCCAGCAGCCAAGAGGGAAAGGGAATAGGAGAAAAACTGTTTTTT.

The chain employs TRBV29-1 and TRBJ1-2; possibly TRBD1 for D (6 bases). The CDR3 runs 12 residues. CDR1 and CDR2 (germline): SQVTM, ANQGSEA. V was shortened by 4 bases and J by 5 bases, with 11 bases between the two germline ends. CDR3 residues: CSVAGQPYGYTF. CDR3 DNA: TGCAGCGTTGCTGGACAGCCTTATGGCTACACCTTC.

The V gene is TRBV30, the J gene TRBJ1-6; 9 bases are a match to TRBD1. Germline values: CDR1 GTSNPN, CDR2 SVGIG (reference sequence). CDR3 size: 15 residues. CDR3 DNA: TGTGCTGCGGACAGGGGTGTAGTAAATAATTCACCCCTCCACTTT. Its translation: CAADRGVVNNSPLHF.

The chain uses TRBV18 and TRBJ2-5; 11 bases align to TRBD1. The CDR3 contains 15 residues. The J segment lost 5 bases and the V segment lost 5 bases, leaving 7 bases of the junction unmatched. Germline V CDR1 and CDR2: KGHSH, LQKENI. CDR3 region: CASSFGTGGFETQYF. CDR3 in DNA: TGTGCCAGCTCATTCGGGACAGGGGGGTTCGAGACCCAGTACTTC.

V is TRBV2 and J is TRBJ2-5; D gene unclear. Trimming cost V 4 bases and J 4 bases, with 7 bases left between them. The CDR3 sequence is 12 residues long. Germline V gene lookup returns CDR1 SNHLY and CDR2 FYNNEI. The CDR3 DNA follows: TGTGCCAGCAGTGTCACCGCAGAGACCCAGTACTTC. Protein: CASSVTAETQYF.

DNA for the CDR3: TGTGCCAGCGTGGGAGGGGGTGGAAACACCATATATTTT. This translates into CASVGGGGNTIYF. The chain has TRBV2 and TRBJ1-3; tentatively, D is TRBD1 (6 bases). CDR1 SNHLY and CDR2 FYNNEI come from the germline V gene. CDR3 size: 13 residues. Trimming left V 8 bases short and J 3 bases short, with 11 bases between.

The chain recombines TRBV30 with TRBJ2-2, with D hard to call. In germline, CDR1 is GTSNPN, CDR2 SVGIG (reference sequence). CDR3 length equals 15 residues. With 0 bases removed from V and 5 bases from J, the gap between germline ends came to 13 bases. CDR3 loop: CAWSVLSRQTGELFF. Here the CDR3 DNA reads TGTGCCTGGAGTGTATTAAGTCGGCAAACCGGGGAGCTGTTTTTT.

Written as DNA, the CDR3 is TGTGCCTGGAGTGTATTTAACGGGGGGAATCAGCCCCAGCATTTT. Amino acids: CAWSVFNGGNQPQHF. The rearrangement joins TRBV30 to TRBJ1-5; a possible D gene is TRBD1 (5 bases). V lost 0 bases to trimming and J lost 4 bases, with 13 bases between them. This CDR3 region has 15 residues. Germline loops: CDR1 GTSNPN, CDR2 SVGIG (reference sequence).

The chain couples TRBV12-5 to TRBJ2-2; possibly TRBD2 for D (5 bases). V was clipped by 0 bases and J by 0 bases, with 11 bases between them. This CDR3 has 17 amino acids. The V gene's germline CDR1 is LGHNT and CDR2 FRNRAP. The CDR3, as DNA: TGTGCTAGTGGTTTGGTAGTCGGCGGGCCGAACACCGGGGAGCTGTTTTTT. It encodes CASGLVVGGPNTGELFF.

On this clone: Other DNA sequences in this specimen translate into the identical CDR3. J is TRBJ2-7 and V is TRBV5-6; 14 bases agree with TRBD2. This CDR3 is built from 15 residues. J gave up 2 bases and V 4 bases, and 2 bases lay outside the gene matches. Per the germline V gene, CDR1 is SGHDT and CDR2 is YYEEEE. CDR3 sequence reads: CASSLGLAGAYEQYF. The CDR3 DNA sequence: TGTGCCAGCAGCCTGGGACTAGCGGGAGCCTACGAGCAGTACTTC.